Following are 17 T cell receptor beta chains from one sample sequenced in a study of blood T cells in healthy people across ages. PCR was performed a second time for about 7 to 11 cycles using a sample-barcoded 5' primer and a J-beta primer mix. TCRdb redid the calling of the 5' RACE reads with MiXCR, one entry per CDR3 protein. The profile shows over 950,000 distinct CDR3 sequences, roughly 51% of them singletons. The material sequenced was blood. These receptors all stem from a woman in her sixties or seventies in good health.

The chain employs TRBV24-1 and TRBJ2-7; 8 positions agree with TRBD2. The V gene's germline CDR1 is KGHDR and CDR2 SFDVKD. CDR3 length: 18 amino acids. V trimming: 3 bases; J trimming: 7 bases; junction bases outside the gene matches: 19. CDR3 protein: CATSDPVGREVSYNEQYF. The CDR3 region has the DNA TGTGCCACCAGTGATCCCGTCGGGCGGGAGGTATCCTACAATGAGCAGTACTTC.

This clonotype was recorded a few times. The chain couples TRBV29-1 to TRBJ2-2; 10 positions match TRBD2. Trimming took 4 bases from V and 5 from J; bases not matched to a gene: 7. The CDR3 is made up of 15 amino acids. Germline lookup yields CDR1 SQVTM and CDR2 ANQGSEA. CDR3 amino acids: CSVVGLAGVTGELFF. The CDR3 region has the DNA TGCAGCGTTGTAGGGCTAGCGGGAGTTACCGGGGAGCTGTTTTTT.

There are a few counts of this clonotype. The CDR3 DNA reads as TGCAGCGTTATCGATCAGGGATTCTACGAGCAGTACTTC. It is translated as CSVIDQGFYEQYF. The V and J genes are TRBV29-1 and TRBJ2-7; D perhaps matches TRBD1 (5 bases). V lost 5 bases and J 3 bases, leaving 14 bases between the germline ends. CDR3 size: 13 residues. The germline V gene has CDR1 SQVTM and CDR2 ANQGSEA.

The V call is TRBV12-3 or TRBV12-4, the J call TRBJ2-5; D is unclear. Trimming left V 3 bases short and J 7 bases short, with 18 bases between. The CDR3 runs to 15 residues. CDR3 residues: CASSFRSGSTGTQYF. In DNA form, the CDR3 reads TGTGCCAGCAGTTTTAGATCAGGTTCTACGGGGACCCAGTACTTC.

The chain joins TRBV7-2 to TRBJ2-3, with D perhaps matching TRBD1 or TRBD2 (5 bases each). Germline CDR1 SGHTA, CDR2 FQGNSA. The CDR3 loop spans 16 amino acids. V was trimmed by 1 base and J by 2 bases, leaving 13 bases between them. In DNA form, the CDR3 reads TGTGCCAGCAGCTTAGGGGACCAAATTAACACAGATACGCAGTATTTT. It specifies CASSLGDQINTDTQYF.

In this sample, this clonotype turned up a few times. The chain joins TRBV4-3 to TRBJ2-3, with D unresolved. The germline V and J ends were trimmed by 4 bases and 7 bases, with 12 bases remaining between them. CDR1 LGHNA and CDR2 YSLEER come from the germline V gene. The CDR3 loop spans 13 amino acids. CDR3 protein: CASSPASRNTQYF. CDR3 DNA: TGCGCCAGCAGCCCAGCCTCACGGAATACGCAGTATTTT.

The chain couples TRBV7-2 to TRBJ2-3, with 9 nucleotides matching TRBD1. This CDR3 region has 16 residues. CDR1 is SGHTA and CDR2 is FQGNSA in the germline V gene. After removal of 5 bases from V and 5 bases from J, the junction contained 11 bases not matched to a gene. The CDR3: CASSIASGTGIDTQYF. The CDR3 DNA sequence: TGTGCCAGCAGCATTGCCTCCGGGACAGGGATAGATACGCAGTATTTT.

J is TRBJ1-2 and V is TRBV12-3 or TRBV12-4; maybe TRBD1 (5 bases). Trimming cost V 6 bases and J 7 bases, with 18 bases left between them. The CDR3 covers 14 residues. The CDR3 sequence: CASRLLQGFPGYTF. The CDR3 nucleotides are TGTGCCAGCAGGCTTCTCCAGGGTTTCCCTGGCTACACCTTC.

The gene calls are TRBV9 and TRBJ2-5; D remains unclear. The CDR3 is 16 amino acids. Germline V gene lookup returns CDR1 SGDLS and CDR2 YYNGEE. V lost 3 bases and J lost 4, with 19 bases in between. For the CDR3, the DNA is TGTGCCAGCAGCGAAGGAAGCCAGTTTCGTCGAGAGACCCAGTACTTC. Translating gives CASSEGSQFRRETQYF.

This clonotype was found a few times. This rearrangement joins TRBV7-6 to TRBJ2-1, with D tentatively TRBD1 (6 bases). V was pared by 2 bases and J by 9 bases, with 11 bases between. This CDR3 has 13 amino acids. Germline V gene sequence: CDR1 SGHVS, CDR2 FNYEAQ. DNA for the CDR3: TGTGCCAGCAGCTTACAGGGGACCCTTGAGCAGTTCTTC. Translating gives CASSLQGTLEQFF. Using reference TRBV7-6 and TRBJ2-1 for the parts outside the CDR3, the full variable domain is GAGVSQSPRYKVTKRGQDVALRCDPISGHVSLYWYRQALGQGPEFLTYFNYEAQQDKSGLPNDRFSAERPEGSISTLTIQRTEQRDSAMYRCASSLQGTLEQFFGPGTRLTVL.

The CDR3 bases are TGTGCCAGCAGTTACATGCCGGACAAGATCTATGGCTACACCTTC. Translation: CASSYMPDKIYGYTF. This chain joins TRBV6-2 or TRBV6-3 and TRBJ1-2; D perhaps matches TRBD1 (5 bases). Between the trimmed V and J ends, which lost 2 bases and 4 bases, there was a span of 14 bases. The germline V gene has CDR1 MNHEY and CDR2 SVGEGT. This CDR3 region has 15 residues.

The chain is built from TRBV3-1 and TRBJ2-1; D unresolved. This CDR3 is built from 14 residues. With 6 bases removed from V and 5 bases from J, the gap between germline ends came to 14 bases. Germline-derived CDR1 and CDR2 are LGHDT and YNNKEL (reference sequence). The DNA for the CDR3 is TGTGCCAGCAGTCAAACACTCGCCGACAATGAGCAGTTCTTC. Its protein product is CASSQTLADNEQFF.

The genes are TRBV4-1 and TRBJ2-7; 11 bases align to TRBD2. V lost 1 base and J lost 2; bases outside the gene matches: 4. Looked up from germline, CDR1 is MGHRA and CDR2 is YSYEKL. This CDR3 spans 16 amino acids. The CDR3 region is CASSQVGLAAAYEQYF. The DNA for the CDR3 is TGCGCCAGCAGCCAAGTGGGACTAGCGGCCGCCTACGAGCAGTACTTC.

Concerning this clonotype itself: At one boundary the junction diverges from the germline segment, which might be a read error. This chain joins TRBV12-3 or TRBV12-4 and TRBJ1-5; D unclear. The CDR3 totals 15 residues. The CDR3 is CASNSDTHSNQPQHF. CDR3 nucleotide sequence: TGTGCCAGCAACTCAGACACACATAGCAATCAACCCCAGCATTTT.

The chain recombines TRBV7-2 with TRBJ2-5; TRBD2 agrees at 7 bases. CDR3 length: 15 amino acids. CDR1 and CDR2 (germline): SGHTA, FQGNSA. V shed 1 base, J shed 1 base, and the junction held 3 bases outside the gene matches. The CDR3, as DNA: TGTGCCAGCAGCTTAGGGGGGAGGGCCCAAGAGACCCAGTACTTC. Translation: CASSLGGRAQETQYF.

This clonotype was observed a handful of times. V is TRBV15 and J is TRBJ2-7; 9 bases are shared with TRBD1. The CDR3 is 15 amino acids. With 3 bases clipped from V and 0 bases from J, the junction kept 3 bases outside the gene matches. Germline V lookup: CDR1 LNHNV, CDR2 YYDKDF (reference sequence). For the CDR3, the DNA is TGTGCCACCAGCAGGGGACAGGGAACCTCCTACGAGCAGTACTTC. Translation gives CATSRGQGTSYEQYF.

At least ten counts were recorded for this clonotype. CDR3 DNA: TGCAGTAGTTTCGGCGGAGAGACCCAGTACTTC. It yields the protein CSSFGGETQYF. The chain employs TRBV29-1 and TRBJ2-5; D not resolved. Germline V gives CDR1 SQVTM, CDR2 ANQGSEA. CDR3 size: 11 residues.